The 23 T cell receptor beta chains reported below all come from one sample, sequenced in a study of blood T cell repertoires in COVID-19. Clones were read by immunoSEQ multiplex PCR, and TCRdb kept only the in-frame ones, dropping some. Of 250,000 or so clones listed, approximately 90% were seen once; the top ten hold approximately 2.4%. Input material: PBMCs or T cells enriched from blood (not recorded which). Receptors were obtained from a woman in her 30s with acute COVID-19.

Written as DNA, the CDR3 is TGCGCCAGCAGGCTTGAGGAACGCACCGGGGAGCTGTTTTTT. Protein product: CASRLEERTGELFF. The rearrangement joins TRBV5-1 to TRBJ2-2; D unclear. Germline-derived CDR1 and CDR2 are SGHRS and YFSETQ. The CDR3 runs 14 residues. Trimming took 5 bases from V and 4 from J, leaving 12 bases between them. The full variable domain, its missing parts supplied by reference TRBV5-1 and TRBJ2-2, is KAGVTQTPRYLIKTRGQQVTLSCSPISGHRSVSWYQQTPGQGLQFLFEYFSETQRNKGNFPGRFSGRQFSNSRSEMNVSTLELGDSALYLCASRLEERTGELFFGEGSRLTVL.

The chain employs TRBV6-5 and TRBJ2-7, with TRBD2 as a possible D gene (6 bases). CDR3 length: 16 residues. Germline CDR1 reads MNHEY; CDR2 reads SVGAGI. Trimming left V 4 bases short and J 4 bases short, with 20 bases between. The CDR3 spells CASSLTLALGGYEQYF. The CDR3 region has the DNA TGTGCCAGCAGTTTAACTTTGGCCCTGGGAGGATACGAGCAGTACTTC.

A single count supports this clone. The chain has TRBV6-4 and TRBJ2-3; 10 bases match TRBD2. Trimming cost V 5 bases and J 4 bases; bases outside gene matches: 3. The CDR3 totals 14 residues. Germline V gene lookup returns CDR1 MRHNA and CDR2 SNTAGT. The CDR3 is CASSLSGGPDTQYF. The CDR3, as DNA: TGTGCCAGCAGTCTTAGCGGGGGGCCAGATACGCAGTATTTT.

This rearrangement joins TRBV10-3 to TRBJ1-4; TRBD1 agrees at 9 bases. CDR1 and CDR2 from the germline V gene are ENHRY and SYGVKD. The V and J ends lost 3 bases and 3 bases, in that order; junction bases with no gene match: 8. The CDR3 has 17 amino acids. The chain's CDR3 is CAISETGTGPANEKLFF. The DNA of the CDR3 is TGTGCCATCAGTGAAACCGGGACAGGGCCGGCTAATGAAAAACTGTTTTTT.

The V and J genes are TRBV4-2 and TRBJ2-2; D might be TRBD1 (6 bases). Germline V gene data show CDR1 as LGHNA and CDR2 as YNFKEQ. The CDR3 has 17 residues. V dropped 3 bases and J dropped 6 bases, with 20 bases sitting between them. The CDR3 nucleotides read TGTGCCAGCAGCCAGCACACGGGACAAGTCACCGCCGGGGAGCTGTTTTTT. Protein sequence: CASSQHTGQVTAGELFF.

The chain carries TRBV4-2 and TRBJ1-3; D is undetermined. The CDR3 runs 18 residues. Trimming took 4 bases from V and 1 from J, leaving 20 bases between them. CDR1 and CDR2 from the germline V gene are LGHNA and YNFKEQ. The CDR3 reads CASSRRDVSVGSGNTIYF. CDR3 nucleotide sequence: TGTGCCAGCAGCCGTAGAGACGTCAGCGTGGGTTCTGGAAACACCATATATTTT.

V usage is TRBV5-6 and J usage is TRBJ1-2, with D unclear. The CDR3 loop spans 16 amino acids. With 4 bases removed from V and 5 bases from J, the gap between germline ends came to 21 bases. The V gene's germline CDR1 is SGHDT and CDR2 YYEEEE. In DNA, the CDR3 is TGTGCCAGCAGCGACTACACCCCGAAGTCGTTTTATGGCTACACCTTC. This codes for CASSDYTPKSFYGYTF.

The J gene is TRBJ1-1, the V gene TRBV12-3 or TRBV12-4; 8 bases agree with TRBD1. J was trimmed by 3 bases and V by 6 bases; bases with no gene match: 3. This CDR3 has 13 residues. The CDR3 loop reads CASSGQGHTEAFF. CDR3 nucleotide sequence: TGTGCCAGCAGCGGACAGGGTCACACTGAAGCTTTCTTT.

The chain joins TRBV20-1 to TRBJ2-3; 8 nucleotides align to TRBD1. V lost 3 bases, J lost 6 bases, and 14 bases stayed unmatched. CDR1 DFQATT and CDR2 SNEGSKA come from the germline V gene (reference sequence). This CDR3 is 16 amino acids long. CDR3 amino acids: CSASGERQGLLDTQYF. CDR3 bases: TGCAGTGCTAGTGGGGAGAGACAGGGGCTTTTGGATACGCAGTATTTT.

J is TRBJ1-4 and V is TRBV19; the match to TRBD1 covers 10 bases. The trim removed 3 bases at V and 8 bases at J, leaving 3 bases unmatched. This CDR3 has 14 amino acids. Germline CDR1 is LNHDA and CDR2 is SQIVND (reference sequence). The CDR3: CASSMGQGWEKLFF. CDR3 bases: TGTGCCAGTAGTATGGGACAGGGGTGGGAAAAACTGTTTTTT.

The genes are TRBV2 and TRBJ2-1; no clear D. This CDR3 region has 17 residues. CDR1 SNHLY and CDR2 FYNNEI come from the germline V gene. V was clipped by 1 base and J by 2 bases, with 15 bases between them. The CDR3 region is CASSEESKIVAYNEQFF. In nucleotides, the CDR3 is TGTGCCAGCAGTGAAGAGAGTAAGATCGTCGCCTACAATGAGCAGTTCTTC.

The gene calls are TRBV7-9 and TRBJ2-7; 13 nucleotides line up with TRBD2. The germline gives CDR1 SEHNR, CDR2 FQNEAQ (reference sequence). CDR3 length equals 15 residues. Trimming cost V 4 bases and J 2 bases; bases outside gene matches: 2. CDR3 sequence: CASSSTSGGAYEQYF. CDR3 DNA sequence: TGTGCCAGCAGCTCAACTAGCGGGGGGGCCTACGAGCAGTACTTC.

This chain uses TRBV6-5 with TRBJ1-1; D gene unclear. Trimming took off 6 bases at V and 0 bases at J, with 8 bases between the two ends. CDR1 and CDR2 (germline): MNHEY, SVGAGI. This CDR3 has 13 amino acids. CDR3 region: CASSPGMNTEAFF. CDR3 in DNA: TGTGCCAGCAGCCCAGGCATGAACACTGAAGCTTTCTTT.

This chain connects TRBV20-1 to TRBJ1-1, with TRBD1 as a possible D gene (5 bases). The ends were cut back, 5 bases at V and 6 bases at J, with 10 bases in the middle. This CDR3 contains 11 residues. Germline CDR1 reads DFQATT; CDR2 reads SNEGSKA (reference sequence). CDR3 in DNA: TGCAGTGCTGCAGGGATTGCTGAAGCTTTCTTT. Protein product: CSAAGIAEAFF.

The chain recombines TRBV11-2 with TRBJ1-3, with no clear D. The germline CDR1 and CDR2 sequences are SGHAT and FQNNGV. The CDR3 contains 16 residues. Trimming stripped 1 base from V and 1 base from J, with 11 bases between. The CDR3 coding sequence is TGTGCCAGCAGCTTAGGCCCCTCCCGGTCTGGAAACACCATATATTTT. Translated, it gives CASSLGPSRSGNTIYF.

The J gene is TRBJ1-1, the V gene TRBV19; no definite D call. The CDR3 is 15 residues long. V was pared by 6 bases and J by 4 bases, with 18 bases between. Germline V gene data show CDR1 as LNHDA and CDR2 as SQIVND (reference sequence). CDR3 region: CASSQRENVGTEAFF. Written as DNA, the CDR3 is TGTGCCAGTAGCCAGCGCGAGAACGTGGGCACTGAAGCTTTCTTT.

The rearrangement uses TRBV19 and TRBJ2-1; 12 nucleotides match TRBD2. V dropped 4 bases and J dropped 7; count of bases not matched to a gene: 2. In germline, CDR1 is LNHDA, CDR2 SQIVND (reference sequence). CDR3 size: 14 residues. CDR3 nucleotide sequence: TGTGCCAGTAGTAACCTAGCGGGGGGGAATGAGCAGTTCTTC. This translates into CASSNLAGGNEQFF.

This sequence joins TRBV5-1 and TRBJ2-5, with 11 bases that match TRBD2. The V gene's germline CDR1 is SGHRS and CDR2 YFSETQ. CDR3 length: 16 residues. The V gene end was trimmed by 0 bases and the J gene end by 5 bases; junction bases not matched to a gene: 6. The CDR3 sequence: CASSLETSGESETQYF. The CDR3 coding sequence is TGCGCCAGCAGCTTGGAGACTAGCGGGGAATCGGAGACCCAGTACTTC.

The V gene is TRBV2, the J gene TRBJ1-1, with D maybe TRBD1 (6 bases). This CDR3 has 15 amino acids. Trimming stripped 0 bases from V and 4 bases from J, with 12 bases between. Germline CDR1 SNHLY, CDR2 FYNNEI. The CDR3 sequence is CASSEAQGWSTEAFF. CDR3 nucleotide sequence: TGTGCCAGCAGTGAAGCGCAGGGGTGGAGCACTGAAGCTTTCTTT.

The CDR3 loop is CASSIFSGTTQTEQFF. The CDR3 DNA follows: TGTGCCAGCAGCATATTCTCCGGGACAACACAAACCGAGCAGTTCTTC. The chain couples TRBV28 to TRBJ2-1; the D gene is possibly TRBD1 (6 bases). This CDR3 has 16 amino acids. The ends were cut back, 6 bases at V and 10 bases at J, with 25 bases in the middle. Looked up from germline, CDR1 is MDHEN and CDR2 is SYDVKM.

This clone was observed a single time. J is TRBJ2-1 and V is TRBV5-1; the D gene is possibly TRBD2 (5 bases). Germline V CDR1 and CDR2: SGHRS, YFSETQ. The CDR3 covers 13 residues. Trimming removed 0 bases from V and 4 bases from J, with 5 bases in between. The DNA for the CDR3 is TGCGCCAGCAGCTTGGGAGGGTACAATGAGCAGTTCTTC. Residues: CASSLGGYNEQFF.

The chain joins TRBV6-5 to TRBJ1-2, with TRBD1 matching over 8 bases. Trimming cost V 5 bases and J 1 base; bases outside gene matches: 6. From germline, CDR1 is MNHEY and CDR2 SVGAGI. The CDR3 consists of 15 residues. CDR3 DNA sequence: TGTGCCAGCAGTAGAGGGACAGGTGTTAACTATGGCTACACCTTC. This translates into CASSRGTGVNYGYTF.

The rearrangement links TRBV5-1 to TRBJ1-1, with 8 nucleotides matching TRBD1. CDR1 is SGHRS, CDR2 YFSETQ, per germline. Germline trimming cut 2 bases from V and 0 bases from J; bases unmatched to any gene: 3. This CDR3 contains 15 residues. The DNA for the CDR3 is TGCGCCAGCAGCTTCCTGGACAGGGTGAACACTGAAGCTTTCTTT. This sequence encodes CASSFLDRVNTEAFF.